The clone carrying this TCR beta chain occurred a few times. No antigen is known for it. The entry originates in a study of response to subunit inactivated influenza vaccine. TCRdb fed the RT-PCR reads into MiXCR, producing one record per CDR3 protein. Of 500,000 to 600,000 distinct CDR3 sequences listed, 10% to 15% are singletons. Study-wide results and limits: Each seasonal influenza vaccination recruits few new T cells, the authors suggested.

The CDR3 contains 14 residues. The germline CDR1 and CDR2 sequences are SQVTM and ANQGSEA. V was shortened by 7 bases and J by 1 base, with 16 bases between the two germline ends. The sample consisted of PBMCs from blood, taken 40 to 50 days after vaccination. This sequence joins TRBV29-1 and TRBJ1-1; D is unresolved. This clonotype was sampled from a man aged 50 or older who received an inactivated influenza vaccine. The CDR3 region is CSASPRTANTEAFF. The CDR3 DNA sequence: TGCAGCGCTTCCCCGAGGACGGCGAACACTGAAGCTTTCTTT.